Listed below are T cell receptor beta chains from one sample, sequenced in a study of CD8 T cells in ankylosing spondylitis. TCRdb ran MiXCR on the 5' RACE reads and lists one entry per CDR3 protein. The sample has fewer than 25,000 distinct CDR3 sequences; 10% to 15% are singletons. Sequenced input: blood. Receptor source: a male donor with ankylosing spondylitis or in good health (not recorded which). Each CDR3 is given with its conserved first and last residue. A D gene is named only where the DNA matches it firmly. Expanded clones are given a class, and other clones once, few, many or no size at all.

.	.	14	TRBV3-1	TRBJ1-1	TGTGCCAGCAGCCAAGCCGCAATGAACACTGAAGCTTTCTTT	CASSQAAMNTEAFF
few	.	13	TRBV29-1	TRBJ2-5	TGCAGCGTTGCTTCCGGGTTCCAAGAGACCCAGTACTTC	CSVASGFQETQYF
many	.	14	TRBV20-1	TRBJ2-5	TGCAGTGCTAGAGATATCCAGTACCAAGAGACCCAGTACTTC	CSARDIQYQETQYF
many	.	15	TRBV29-1	TRBJ2-3	TGCAGCGTTGAATCGGGGCGCACTAGCACAGATACGCAGTATTTT	CSVESGRTSTDTQYF
many	TRBD2	13	TRBV4-2	TRBJ2-3	TGTGCCAGCAGCCAGACGGAGCGGGGTACGCAGTATTTT	CASSQTERGTQYF
.	TRBD2	14	TRBV29-1	TRBJ2-3	TGCAGCGTCCGGACTAGCGGTAGCACAGATACGCAGTATTTT	CSVRTSGSTDTQYF
many	TRBD1	16	TRBV28	TRBJ2-3	TGTGCCAGCAGCCCCCTTCGACAGGGGGTCGGAGATACGCAGTATTTT	CASSPLRQGVGDTQYF
few	.	12	TRBV5-1	TRBJ2-1	TGCGCCAGCAGCGTGGGTGGCAATGAGCAGTTCTTC	CASSVGGNEQFF
many	.	15	TRBV20-1	TRBJ2-3	TGCAGTGCTAGAGAGGACGCGCGAAGCACAGATACGCAGTATTTT	CSAREDARSTDTQYF
many	.	13	TRBV14	TRBJ2-5	TGTGCCAGCAGGCTAACAGGGAAAGAGACCCAGTACTTC	CASRLTGKETQYF
many	TRBD2	13	TRBV28	TRBJ2-7	TGTGCCAGCACTTTAGCGGGTACCTACGAGCAGTACTTC	CASTLAGTYEQYF
many	.	14	TRBV5-6	TRBJ2-5	TGTGCCAGCAGCCAACCAGGCGTTCAAGAGACCCAGTACTTC	CASSQPGVQETQYF
.	TRBD2	15	TRBV7-2	TRBJ2-1	TGTGCCAGCAGCTTAATTTCGCTAGCGGGCAATGAGCAGTTCTTC	CASSLISLAGNEQFF
few	TRBD2	15	TRBV12-3/TRBV12-4	TRBJ2-1	TGTGCCAGCGGGAAGATAGGCGGGAGGACCAATGAGCAGTTCTTC	CASGKIGGRTNEQFF
few	TRBD2	14	TRBV3-1	TRBJ2-1	TGTGCCAGCAGCCAAGCGGGAGGCTTCAATGAGCAGTTCTTC	CASSQAGGFNEQFF
few	.	13	TRBV29-1	TRBJ2-5	TGCAGCGTTGATCGCCAGGGAGAAGAGACCCAGTACTTC	CSVDRQGEETQYF
many	.	13	TRBV7-2	TRBJ2-1	TGTGCCAGCAGCTCATCCAGACTAGGGGAGCAGTTCTTC	CASSSSRLGEQFF
few	.	16	TRBV5-1	TRBJ2-2	TGCGCCAGCCGCTCTTGGCGAGGGGCGAACACCGGGGAGCTGTTTTTT	CASRSWRGANTGELFF
.	TRBD1	14	TRBV4-3	TRBJ2-1	TGCGCCAGCAGCCAAAGGGGGCCCTACAATGAGCAGTTCTTC	CASSQRGPYNEQFF
few	.	13	TRBV20-1	TRBJ1-1	TGCAGTGCTAGAGTTAGGGGGAACACTGAAGCTTTCTTT	CSARVRGNTEAFF
many	.	15	TRBV24-1	TRBJ2-1	TGTGCCACCAGTGATCCCCCCAGAGGTGTGGATGAGCAGTTCTTC	CATSDPPRGVDEQFF
many	TRBD1	13	TRBV12-3/TRBV12-4	TRBJ1-2	TGTGCCAGCAGCCCGGGACAGACCTATGGCTACACCTTC	CASSPGQTYGYTF
.	TRBD1	13	TRBV29-1	TRBJ2-3	TGCAGCGTTGGACAGGGGTTCACAGATACGCAGTATTTT	CSVGQGFTDTQYF
.	TRBD2	15	TRBV10-3	TRBJ2-2	TGTGCCATCAGTCAAGCGGGGGGGAACACCGGGGAGCTGTTTTTT	CAISQAGGNTGELFF
few	.	13	TRBV5-1	TRBJ2-1	TGCGCCAGCAGCTTAGGGACAAACAATGAGCAGTTCTTC	CASSLGTNNEQFF
few	TRBD2	15	TRBV5-5	TRBJ2-7	TGTGCCAGCAGGATATGGACTAGCGTAAACTACGAGCAGTACTTC	CASRIWTSVNYEQYF
many	TRBD1	14	TRBV7-9	TRBJ2-1	TGTGCCAGCAGCCCCGGGACAGGCCACAATGAGCAGTTCTTC	CASSPGTGHNEQFF
many	.	13	TRBV20-1	TRBJ2-3	TGCAGTGCTATCGACCCCCGGGGGGATACGCAGTATTTT	CSAIDPRGDTQYF
.	.	15	TRBV12-3/TRBV12-4	TRBJ2-4	TGTGCCAGCAGTTCAGGATCTGGGAACAAAAACATTCAGTACTTC	CASSSGSGNKNIQYF
.	.	11	TRBV7-9	TRBJ2-5	TGTGCCAGCAGCATTCAAGAGACCCAGTACTTC	CASSIQETQYF
medium-sized	TRBD1	17	TRBV5-6	TRBJ1-5	TGTGCCAGCAGCTCGTATACCTGGACAGGGGGCAATCAGCCCCAGCATTTT	CASSSYTWTGGNQPQHF
.	TRBD2	13	TRBV29-1	TRBJ2-1	TGCAGCGCCCTAACTAGCGGGAACAATGAGCAGTTCTTC	CSALTSGNNEQFF
.	.	14	TRBV12-3/TRBV12-4	TRBJ2-5	TGTGCCAGCAGTCCCGATGGAAGAACGGAGACCCAGTACTTC	CASSPDGRTETQYF
few	.	11	TRBV6-1	TRBJ2-3	TGTGCCAGCAGTGGACGGGATACGCAGTATTTT	CASSGRDTQYF
many	.	13	TRBV7-3	TRBJ2-3	TGTGCCAGCAGCTTTGGTATCGCAGATACGCAGTATTTT	CASSFGIADTQYF
many	TRBD2	13	TRBV29-1	TRBJ2-2	TGCAGCTCTGGACTAGCGGGGACCGGGGAGCTGTTTTTT	CSSGLAGTGELFF
few	TRBD2	14	TRBV2	TRBJ2-3	TGTGCCAGCTGCGCTAGCGGTCGCACAGATACGCAGTATTTT	CASCASGRTDTQYF